The clone carrying this T cell receptor beta chain was observed many times. Antigen specificity is unknown. The data originate from a study of T cells in Graves' hyperthyroidism and ophthalmopathy. Uncontrolled infection, other autoimmune disease, pregnancy and lactation each barred patients from inclusion. The source of the PBMCs was approximately 10 ml of fresh peripheral blood. Findings of the study overall: A model of 13 V-J pairs discriminated ophthalmopathy from stable hyperthyroidism. Also found in blood were most expanded thyroid clonotypes above 0.001.

V lost 2 bases and J 3 bases, leaving 17 bases between the germline ends. The CDR3 loop spans 16 amino acids. Germline V gene lookup returns CDR1 MDHEN and CDR2 SYDVKM. The CDR3 regions of TCR beta were amplified from RNA transcripts. HTBI primers were employed in a first-round RT-PCR of the TCR CDR3. TCRdb reanalysed the multiplex PCR reads using MiXCR and keeps one entry per CDR3 protein. Here the sample spans some 270,000 distinct CDR3 sequences, roughly a quarter being singletons. The TCR sequence derives from a woman aged 40 to 55 with Graves' ophthalmopathy. Sequenced sample: blood. The gene calls are TRBV28 and TRBJ2-7; D is perhaps TRBD1 (6 bases). CDR3 residues: CASSLARLRDIYEQYF. The CDR3 nucleotides read TGTGCCAGCAGTTTAGCGCGGCTCCGGGACATCTACGAGCAGTACTTC. Full variable domain (remainder filled in from reference TRBV28 and TRBJ2-7): DVKVTQSSRYLVKRTGEKVFLECVQDMDHENMFWYRQDPGLGLRLIYFSYDVKMKEKGDIPEGYSVSREKKERFSLILESASTNQTSMYLCASSLARLRDIYEQYFGPGTRLTVT.